The 5 T cell receptor beta chains below were found in one sample sequenced in a study of neurological immune-mediated disorders. A single record per CDR3 protein comes from TCRdb applying MiXCR to the 5' RACE reads. The sample gives 55,000 to 60,000 distinct CDR3 sequences, around 3.6% of which show up once; about 3% is in the top ten. Sequencing input: PBMCs. The receptors were gathered from a woman between 25 and 40 years old with multiple sclerosis.

This clonotype was picked up many times. This rearrangement joins TRBV5-1 to TRBJ2-1; a possible D gene is TRBD2 (5 bases). Germline CDR1 SGHRS, CDR2 YFSETQ. V dropped 4 bases and J dropped 6 bases, with 11 bases sitting between them. The CDR3 loop spans 13 amino acids. CDR3 bases: TGCGCCAGCAGCGAAACTAGGGTCAATGAGCAGTTCTTC. It yields the protein CASSETRVNEQFF.

This clonotype was seen at least ten times. The chain has TRBV3-1 and TRBJ1-4; D unresolved. Germline lookup yields CDR1 LGHDT and CDR2 YNNKEL (reference sequence). The V end lost 4 bases, the J end lost 8 bases, and 17 bases lay between the germline ends. The CDR3 consists of 15 residues. CDR3 in amino acids: CASSPPNLNGEKLFF. The CDR3 DNA reads TGTGCCAGCAGCCCACCTAACCTAAACGGGGAAAAACTGTTTTTT.

This clonotype was observed at least ten times. J is TRBJ2-1 and V is TRBV24-1; TRBD2 matches at 9 bases. This CDR3 region has 14 residues. V lost 6 bases and J lost 5; bases outside the gene matches: 4. From germline, CDR1 is KGHDR and CDR2 SFDVKD. The CDR3 loop is CATSMSSGNNEQFF. CDR3 nucleotides: TGTGCCACCAGTATGTCTAGCGGGAACAATGAGCAGTTCTTC.

This clonotype appeared many times. The chain has TRBV20-1 and TRBJ2-7, with 9 bases fitting TRBD1. Germline CDR1 and CDR2: DFQATT and SNEGSKA (reference sequence). J lost 0 bases, V lost 5 bases, and 8 bases had no gene match. The CDR3 is 15 residues long. The chain's CDR3 is CSASPTGGLSYEQYF. The CDR3 DNA reads TGCAGTGCTTCCCCGACAGGGGGACTCTCCTACGAGCAGTACTTC.

This clonotype occurred many times. The rearrangement links TRBV7-6 to TRBJ1-5; the D is unclear. V gave up 1 base and J gave up 0 bases, with 7 bases separating them. CDR3 length: 15 amino acids. Germline V CDR1 and CDR2: SGHVS, FNYEAQ. The CDR3 sequence: CASSLGWGSNQPQHF. CDR3 nucleotide sequence: TGTGCCAGCAGCTTAGGTTGGGGTAGCAATCAGCCCCAGCATTTT. The variable domain in full, with the rest retrieved from reference TRBV7-6 and TRBJ1-5, is GAGVSQSPRYKVTKRGQDVALRCDPISGHVSLYWYRQALGQGPEFLTYFNYEAQQDKSGLPNDRFSAERPEGSISTLTIQRTEQRDSAMYRCASSLGWGSNQPQHFGDGTRLSIL.